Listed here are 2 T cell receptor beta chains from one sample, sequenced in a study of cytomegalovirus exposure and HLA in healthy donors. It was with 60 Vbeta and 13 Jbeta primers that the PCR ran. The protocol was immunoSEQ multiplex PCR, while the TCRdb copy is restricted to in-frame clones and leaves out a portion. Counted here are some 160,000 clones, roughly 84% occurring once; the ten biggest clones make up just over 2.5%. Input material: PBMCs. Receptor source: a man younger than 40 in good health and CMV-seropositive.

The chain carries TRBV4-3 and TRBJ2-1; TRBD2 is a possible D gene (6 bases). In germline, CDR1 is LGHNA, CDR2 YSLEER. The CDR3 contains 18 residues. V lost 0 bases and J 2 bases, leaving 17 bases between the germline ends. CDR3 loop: CASSQDGSGTAPYNEQFF. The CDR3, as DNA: TGCGCCAGCAGCCAAGATGGGTCCGGGACTGCTCCCTACAATGAGCAGTTCTTC.

As DNA, the CDR3 is TGTGCCAGCAGCCAAACAGGGGGTTCTAACTATGGCTACACCTTC. Protein: CASSQTGGSNYGYTF. V is TRBV4-2 and J is TRBJ1-2; 8 bases align to TRBD1. The CDR3 consists of 15 residues. J lost 0 bases, V lost 2 bases, and 2 bases had no gene match. Looked up from germline, CDR1 is LGHNA and CDR2 is YNFKEQ.